Listed here are 22 T cell receptor beta chains from one sample, sequenced in a study of PD-1 blockade in classical Hodgkin lymphoma. TCRdb's table, derived via immunoSEQ multiplex PCR, lists solely in-frame clones and lacks some. Of some 14,000 clones in the sample, roughly 86% were seen once. Every single patient, without exception, relapsed after autologous stem cell transplantation, and brentuximab vedotin exposure varied. The sample consisted of peripheral blood mononuclear cells (PBMCs), taken at baseline. Receptors were obtained from a human donor with classical Hodgkin lymphoma.

The CDR3: CASSPRQGWTGELFF. In nucleotides, the CDR3 is TGTGCCAGCAGCCCGCGACAGGGATGGACCGGGGAGCTGTTTTTT. The rearrangement links TRBV7-9 to TRBJ2-2, with TRBD1 matching over 7 bases. V lost 5 bases and J lost 5; bases outside the gene matches: 8. Germline assignment: CDR1 SEHNR and CDR2 FQNEAQ (reference sequence). The CDR3 totals 15 residues.

The chain links TRBV6-5 to TRBJ1-1; D is possibly TRBD1 (5 bases). Per the germline V gene, CDR1 is MNHEY and CDR2 is SVGAGI. The CDR3 loop spans 14 amino acids. Trimming stripped 2 bases from V and 1 base from J, with 8 bases between. CDR3 sequence: CASSYGGGNTEAFF. The CDR3 region has the DNA TGTGCCAGCAGTTACGGGGGGGGGAACACTGAAGCTTTCTTT.

The V and J genes are TRBV5-1 and TRBJ2-3; a weak D match, TRBD1 (6 bases). Germline V gene lookup returns CDR1 SGHRS and CDR2 YFSETQ. The CDR3 is 16 residues long. Trimming stripped 2 bases from V and 3 bases from J, with 16 bases between. The CDR3 region has the DNA TGCGCCAGCAGCTTTTGGGGGCCTTCAGGGACAGATACGCAGTATTTT. As protein: CASSFWGPSGTDTQYF.

CDR3 sequence (DNA): TGTGCCAGCAGCTTAGGGGGGCCGAACACCGGGGAGCTGTTTTTT. It specifies CASSLGGPNTGELFF. The chain is built from TRBV7-9 and TRBJ2-2, with a tentative D call TRBD1 (6 bases). CDR3 size: 15 residues. Germline V gene data show CDR1 as SEHNR and CDR2 as FQNEAQ (reference sequence). With 1 base removed from V and 0 bases from J, the gap between germline ends came to 6 bases.

The chain joins TRBV10-2 to TRBJ2-3, with a tentative D call TRBD2 (5 bases). The V and J ends lost 6 bases and 2 bases respectively, with 9 bases between them. CDR1 and CDR2 from the germline V gene are WSHSY and SAAADI. CDR3 length equals 13 residues. CDR3 in amino acids: CASSRLYTDTQYF. The CDR3 DNA reads as TGCGCCAGCAGCCGACTATACACAGATACGCAGTATTTT.

This chain connects TRBV9 to TRBJ2-1, with 10 bases lining up with TRBD2. After removal of 6 bases from V and 2 bases from J, the junction contained 5 bases not matched to a gene. This CDR3 comprises 15 residues. Germline V gene sequence: CDR1 SGDLS, CDR2 YYNGEE. CDR3 nucleotide sequence: TGTGCCAGCACCAAAAGCGGGAGGGCCTACAATGAGCAGTTCTTC. Protein product: CASTKSGRAYNEQFF.

The chain couples TRBV7-8 to TRBJ2-5, with TRBD2 matching over 7 bases. The CDR3 length is 14 residues. The J segment lost 5 bases and the V segment lost 0 bases, leaving 3 bases of the junction unmatched. CDR1 and CDR2 (germline): SGHVS, FQNEAQ. CDR3 sequence (DNA): TGTGCCAGCAGCTTAGCGCGGGAGAGGGAGACCCAGTACTTC. This gives the protein CASSLARERETQYF.

This sequence joins TRBV5-1 and TRBJ2-5; the D is unclear. The length of the CDR3 is 15 residues. V lost 0 bases, J lost 4 bases, and 13 bases lay in between. Germline loops: CDR1 SGHRS, CDR2 YFSETQ. CDR3 in DNA: TGCGCCAGCAGCTTGGGTGCAGGTCTGAGAGAGACCCAGTACTTC. This sequence encodes CASSLGAGLRETQYF.

V gene TRBV6-1 combines with J gene TRBJ2-7; 9 bases align to TRBD1. Per germline, CDR1 MNHNS and CDR2 SASEGT. There are 15 residues in the CDR3. The trim removed 6 bases at V and 3 bases at J, leaving 9 bases unmatched. In nucleotides, the CDR3 is TGTGCCAGCAGAGCCCGTGGACAGGGGCTCTACGAGCAGTACTTC. It is translated as CASRARGQGLYEQYF.

This clone was seen only once. In nucleotides, the CDR3 is TGTGCCAGCTGTAGGACAGGGGGCCAGGCTGAAGCTTTCTTT. Residues: CASCRTGGQAEAFF. The V call is TRBV2, the J call TRBJ1-1; TRBD1 aligns across 11 bases. Per the germline V gene, CDR1 is SNHLY and CDR2 is FYNNEI. The CDR3 is 14 residues long. The ends lost 8 bases at V and 6 bases at J; junction bases unmatched: 8.

This sequence joins TRBV6-1 and TRBJ2-3, with a possible D match to TRBD2 (5 bases). Per germline, CDR1 MNHNS and CDR2 SASEGT. V was cut by 3 bases and J by 14 bases, with 12 bases left in between. The CDR3 sequence is 11 residues long. The DNA of the CDR3 is TGTGCCAGCAGTGATCGGGGAAGAGGGTATTTT. Amino acids: CASSDRGRGYF.

The chain recombines TRBV29-1 with TRBJ2-6, with a tentative D call TRBD2 (5 bases). Trimming removed 5 bases from V and 4 bases from J, with 9 bases in between. The CDR3 runs to 13 residues. Germline values: CDR1 SQVTM, CDR2 ANQGSEA. In nucleotides, the CDR3 is TGCAGCGTTTCGACTACGGGGGCCAACGTCCTGACTTTC. It encodes CSVSTTGANVLTF.

The rearrangement uses TRBV11-2 and TRBJ1-1; a weak D match, TRBD1 (5 bases). Germline V CDR1 and CDR2: SGHAT, FQNNGV. CDR3 length: 12 residues. Trimming cost V 6 bases and J 7 bases, with 12 bases left between them. The CDR3 spells CASRGTGGEAFF. CDR3 nucleotides: TGTGCCAGCAGGGGGACGGGGGGTGAAGCTTTCTTT. Filled out from reference TRBV11-2 and TRBJ1-1, the complete variable domain reads EAGVAQSPRYKIIEKRQSVAFWCNPISGHATLYWYQQILGQGPKLLIQFQNNGVVDDSQLPKDRFSAERLKGVDSTLKIQPAKLEDSAVYLCASRGTGGEAFFGQGTRLTVV.

The chain couples TRBV15 to TRBJ2-2, with TRBD2 matching over 7 bases. V was pared by 9 bases and J by 1 base, with 8 bases of the junction left unmatched. CDR3 length: 15 residues. Looked up from germline, CDR1 is LNHNV and CDR2 is YYDKDF (reference sequence). The DNA for the CDR3 is TGTGCCACTACTGGAGCGGGAAGGAACACCGGGGAGCTGTTTTTT. This translates into CATTGAGRNTGELFF.

This clone was counted a single time. This chain uses TRBV19 with TRBJ2-3, with TRBD2 matching over 12 bases. J lost 4 bases, V lost 10 bases, and 3 bases had no gene match. Germline CDR1 is LNHDA and CDR2 is SQIVND (reference sequence). This CDR3 contains 13 residues. The CDR3 nucleotides are TGTGCCACGACTAGCGGGAGATCAGATACGCAGTATTTT. Protein: CATTSGRSDTQYF.

V gene TRBV2 combines with J gene TRBJ1-2, with a possible D match to TRBD1 (5 bases). Trimming left V 10 bases short and J 2 bases short, with 8 bases between. CDR1 is SNHLY, CDR2 FYNNEI, per germline. The length of the CDR3 is 11 residues. The CDR3 sequence is CATTGNYGYTF. DNA of the CDR3: TGTGCCACAACAGGAAACTATGGCTACACCTTC.

This chain uses TRBV10-3 with TRBJ1-1; D is possibly TRBD1 (6 bases). V shed 6 bases and J shed 0 bases, with 8 bases lying between them. Germline CDR1 ENHRY, CDR2 SYGVKD. The CDR3 is made up of 13 amino acids. The CDR3 bases are TGTGCCATCAGCGGACAGCTGAACACTGAAGCTTTCTTT. This encodes CAISGQLNTEAFF.

This chain links TRBV5-1 with TRBJ2-2, with a weak D call TRBD1 (5 bases). Trimming left V 3 bases short and J 1 base short, with 7 bases between. CDR1 is SGHRS and CDR2 is YFSETQ in the germline V gene. The CDR3 length is 14 residues. The CDR3 here is CASSSQGNTGELFF. The CDR3 DNA reads as TGCGCCAGCAGCTCTCAGGGGAACACCGGGGAGCTGTTTTTT.

This clone was recorded once. The chain recombines TRBV2 with TRBJ2-5, with 9 positions matching TRBD2. The V segment lost 2 bases and the J segment 2 bases; nucleotides outside the gene matches: 3. The CDR3 length is 15 residues. Looked up from germline, CDR1 is SNHLY and CDR2 is FYNNEI. CDR3 nucleotides: TGTGCCAGCAGTGAATTAGCGGGGGTACAAGAGACCCAGTACTTC. Translating it yields CASSELAGVQETQYF.

This chain joins TRBV29-1 and TRBJ2-1, with 8 bases identical to TRBD2. CDR1 and CDR2 (germline): SQVTM, ANQGSEA. This CDR3 is 15 amino acids long. Unmatched junction bases numbered 9, after V lost 6 bases and J lost 2 bases. The CDR3: CSVQTSEPTYNEQFF. The DNA of the CDR3 is TGCAGCGTGCAGACTAGCGAACCGACCTACAATGAGCAGTTCTTC.

The J gene is TRBJ2-2, the V gene TRBV21-1; the listed D gene, TRBD1, was not tested against the DNA. TRBV21-1 is noted as a pseudogene. This CDR3 is 17 amino acids long. DNA of the CDR3: TGTGCCAGCAGCAAAGGGACAGGGGGCGCGAACACCGGGGAGCTGTTTTTT. It translates to CASSKGTGGANTGELFF.

DNA of the CDR3: TGTGCCATCAAGGGTATAGAGGACACTGAAGCTTTCTTT. It encodes CAIKGIEDTEAFF. The rearrangement uses TRBV5-3 and TRBJ1-1; D unclear. TRBV5-3 carries the ORF label, with uncertain function. Trimming shortened V by 9 bases and J by 3 bases, and 15 bases separated the two germline ends. The length of the CDR3 is 13 residues.